The clone carrying this T cell receptor beta chain was counted ten times or more. Its antigen is unknown. These data originate in a study of T cells after yellow fever vaccination. Study outcomes and limitations: A large majority of primary-vaccination clones showed up again after the booster (around 96% CD4, approximately 90% CD8). FACS-sorted repertoires could contain abundant clonotypes contaminating from the bulk population.

Trimming pared 6 bases from V and 6 bases from J, leaving 21 bases between. Germline lookup yields CDR1 GTSNPN and CDR2 SVGIG (reference sequence). This CDR3 has 15 residues. One entry per CDR3 protein results from TCRdb running MiXCR on the 5' RACE reads. The repertoire holds under 30,000 distinct CDR3 sequences, 5% seen once, with 35% to 50% in the top ten. Sequenced material: CD8+ T cells sorted from PBMCs, taken 10 days after the yellow fever booster vaccination. The rearrangement links TRBV30 to TRBJ2-1, with D possibly being TRBD1 or TRBD2 (5 bases each). This TCR was recovered from a man aged 30 to 45 who received the YFV17D yellow fever vaccine. In DNA form, the CDR3 reads TGTGCCTGCACCCGGGGACCCACGTTGTTCAATGAGCAGTTCTTC. Translation gives CACTRGPTLFNEQFF.